These 21 T cell receptor beta chains were all obtained from the same sample, sequenced in a study of T cells in localized non-small cell lung cancer. Here immunoSEQ multiplex PCR was the method, and the copy in TCRdb shows in-frame clones only, minus some. The table has under 75,000 clones, 86% seen once. The sample in question was peripheral blood, obtained before any cancer treatment. Source of these receptors: a male donor at least 60 years old with stage III squamous cell lung carcinoma.

Regarding this clone: One end of the junction varies from germline; a read error may be responsible. The chain couples TRBV7-7 to TRBJ2-3; the D gene could be TRBD1 or TRBD2 (5 bases each). The CDR3 loop spans 14 amino acids. The germline CDR1 and CDR2 sequences are SSHAT and FNYEAQ (reference sequence). The CDR3 coding sequence is TGTGCTAGCAGCTTAGCCGGGACCCCAGATACGCAGTATTTT. The encoded protein is CASSLAGTPDTQYF.

The chain is built from TRBV4-3 and TRBJ2-1, with D possibly matching TRBD2 (6 bases). V gave up 0 bases and J gave up 7 bases, with 10 bases separating them. The germline gives CDR1 LGHNA, CDR2 YSLEER. This CDR3 spans 14 amino acids. The CDR3 DNA reads as TGCGCCAGCAGCCAAGATTATCGGGGGAATGAGCAGTTCTTC. Protein sequence: CASSQDYRGNEQFF.

This chain connects TRBV9 to TRBJ2-7; D assignment may be TRBD1 or TRBD2 (5 bases each). Trimming stripped 4 bases from V and 2 bases from J, with 16 bases between. The CDR3 runs to 15 residues. Germline CDR1 SGDLS, CDR2 YYNGEE. The CDR3 DNA reads TGTGCCAGCAGCTCCCGTGAGGGGAATCCCTACGAGCAGTACGTC. Translated, it gives CASSSREGNPYEQYV.

The chain is built from TRBV19 and TRBJ1-5; a possible D gene is TRBD1 (5 bases). Trimming stripped 3 bases from V and 0 bases from J, with 12 bases between. The CDR3 has 16 residues. Germline V CDR1 and CDR2: LNHDA, SQIVND (reference sequence). The CDR3 loop reads CASSMGTRYSNQPQHF. Here the CDR3 DNA reads TGTGCCAGTAGTATGGGGACTCGATATAGCAATCAGCCCCAGCATTTT.

The chain links TRBV6-1 to TRBJ1-3, with D possibly TRBD1 on 5 matching bases. The V and J ends lost 8 bases and 0 bases respectively, with 11 bases between them. Germline values: CDR1 MNHNS, CDR2 SASEGT. The CDR3 totals 14 residues. CDR3 DNA sequence: TGTGCCAGCCTGAGGGGAGTCTCTGGAAACACCATATATTTT. Protein: CASLRGVSGNTIYF.

The chain is built from TRBV6-1 and TRBJ1-1; 8 bases line up with TRBD1. Germline V gives CDR1 MNHNS, CDR2 SASEGT. This CDR3 comprises 12 residues. V lost 1 base and J lost 12; bases outside the gene matches: 4. The CDR3 nucleotides read TGTGCCAGCAGTGAAGGGACAGGGATCACTTTCTTT. Translated, it gives CASSEGTGITFF.

J is TRBJ1-1 and V is TRBV7-2; D is perhaps TRBD1 (5 bases). Trimming shortened V by 5 bases and J by 6 bases, and 25 bases separated the two germline ends. The CDR3 contains 17 residues. Germline V gene sequence: CDR1 SGHTA, CDR2 FQGNSA. The CDR3 loop reads CASSQGPGGPTFSEAFF. For the CDR3, the DNA is TGTGCCAGCAGCCAGGGTCCGGGGGGTCCGACGTTTTCTGAAGCTTTCTTT.

The sample holds a few counts of this clone. The chain recombines TRBV5-6 with TRBJ1-3; D is perhaps TRBD1 (5 bases). Germline CDR1 reads SGHDT; CDR2 reads YYEEEE. V lost 3 bases, J lost 0 bases, and 10 bases lay in between. This CDR3 comprises 15 residues. The CDR3 sequence is CASSSTGYSGNTIYF. The CDR3 DNA sequence: TGTGCCAGCAGCTCCACAGGTTACTCTGGAAACACCATATATTTT.

The chain joins TRBV5-1 to TRBJ1-6, with D unresolved. Trimming removed 0 bases at V and 1 base at J, with 5 bases between. The CDR3 totals 15 residues. The V gene's germline CDR1 is SGHRS and CDR2 YFSETQ. The CDR3 DNA is TGCGCCAGCAGCTTGGAAGCGTCCTATAATTCACCCCTCCACTTT. This translates into CASSLEASYNSPLHF.

The rearrangement uses TRBV29-1 and TRBJ1-2, with 11 bases aligning to TRBD1. Germline assignment: CDR1 SQVTM and CDR2 ANQGSEA. The junction had 6 bases not matched to a gene; V was cut back by 6 bases and J by 6 bases. The CDR3 is 13 residues long. The CDR3 coding sequence is TGCAGCGTAGGAAGGGGACAGGGGGATGGCTACACCTTC. This sequence encodes CSVGRGQGDGYTF.

The V call is TRBV11-2, the J call TRBJ1-1, with D possibly matching TRBD1 (6 bases). The V end lost 4 bases, the J end lost 4 bases, and 19 bases lay between the germline ends. Looked up from germline, CDR1 is SGHAT and CDR2 is FQNNGV. The CDR3 is 16 residues long. CDR3: CASSWERGLGGTEAFF. CDR3 nucleotides: TGTGCCAGCAGCTGGGAGCGGGGGCTGGGGGGCACTGAAGCTTTCTTT.

The chain recombines TRBV5-6 with TRBJ2-1; D is perhaps TRBD1 (6 bases). Trimming took off 4 bases at V and 5 bases at J, with 10 bases between the two ends. This CDR3 has 13 residues. The germline gives CDR1 SGHDT, CDR2 YYEEEE. CDR3 DNA: TGTGCCAGCAGCGGAGAGGGGGACAATGAGCAGTTCTTC. It is translated as CASSGEGDNEQFF. The full variable domain, rest sourced from reference TRBV5-6 and TRBJ2-1, is DAGVTQSPTHLIKTRGQQVTLRCSPKSGHDTVSWYQQALGQGPQFIFQYYEEEERQRGNFPDRFSGHQFPNYSSELNVNALLLGDSALYLCASSGEGDNEQFFGPGTRLTVL.

V usage is TRBV7-9 and J usage is TRBJ1-6; D is possibly TRBD1 (6 bases). The germline CDR1 and CDR2 sequences are SEHNR and FQNEAQ (reference sequence). This CDR3 has 14 residues. Trimming left V 1 base short and J 7 bases short, with 8 bases between. The CDR3 loop reads CASSLGQENSPLHF. The DNA of the CDR3 is TGTGCCAGCAGCTTAGGACAGGAGAATTCACCCCTCCACTTT. Supplemented by reference TRBV7-9 and TRBJ1-6, the full variable domain reads DTGVSQNPRHKITKRGQNVTFRCDPISEHNRLYWYRQTLGQGPEFLTYFQNEAQLEKSRLLSDRFSAERPKGSFSTLEIQRTEQGDSAMYLCASSLGQENSPLHFGNGTRLTVT.

This clone has only one observation. The CDR3 sequence is CASSLYGDSGELFF. Written as DNA, the CDR3 is TGCGCCAGCAGCTTGTATGGGGACTCCGGGGAGCTGTTTTTT. The chain uses TRBV5-1 and TRBJ2-2, with D possibly being TRBD2 (6 bases). The length of the CDR3 is 14 residues. V lost 1 base and J lost 6, with 10 bases in between. Germline CDR1 SGHRS, CDR2 YFSETQ.

The rearrangement joins TRBV5-5 to TRBJ1-2; D unresolved. The CDR3 is 13 residues long. V gave up 2 bases and J gave up 7 bases, with 12 bases separating them. Germline CDR1 and CDR2: SGHKS and YYEKEE (reference sequence). CDR3 nucleotides: TGTGCCAGCAGCTTCGGAGGAGCTGGTGGCTACACCTTC. Its translation: CASSFGGAGGYTF.

The V gene is TRBV11-2, the J gene TRBJ2-3; 8 bases are a match to TRBD2. CDR3 size: 17 residues. J gave up 1 base and V 5 bases, and 11 bases lay outside the gene matches. Germline loops: CDR1 SGHAT, CDR2 FQNNGV. For the CDR3, the DNA is TGTGCCAGCAGCCCTACTCCCTTAGCGGGGCGCACAGATACGCAGTATTTT. Translated, it gives CASSPTPLAGRTDTQYF.

The chain couples TRBV5-1 to TRBJ1-5; D is unresolved. The CDR3 spans 15 residues. The germline V gene has CDR1 SGHRS and CDR2 YFSETQ. The V end lost 1 base, the J end lost 3 bases, and 11 bases lay between the germline ends. CDR3 DNA sequence: TGCGCCAGCAGCTTGTTAGGCTCAGACAATCAGCCCCAGCATTTT. Protein sequence: CASSLLGSDNQPQHF.

The gene calls are TRBV7-9 and TRBJ2-2; perhaps TRBD1 as D (6 bases). The CDR3 sequence is 13 residues long. CDR1 and CDR2 (germline): SEHNR, FQNEAQ (reference sequence). V lost 6 bases, J lost 9 bases, and 14 bases lay in between. CDR3 DNA: TGTGCCAGCAGTATCACAGGGCGGTGGGAGCTGTTTTTT. It encodes CASSITGRWELFF.

J is TRBJ2-1 and V is TRBV29-1, with 9 bases aligning to TRBD1. V shed 6 bases and J 4 bases; nucleotides not matched to a gene: 4. The CDR3 length is 13 residues. Germline V gene sequence: CDR1 SQVTM, CDR2 ANQGSEA. The CDR3 DNA follows: TGCAGCGTGGGACAGGGACTTTACAATGAGCAGTTCTTC. Amino acids: CSVGQGLYNEQFF.

The J gene is TRBJ2-3, the V gene TRBV6-4, with TRBD1 identical over 10 bases. The CDR3 contains 15 residues. Germline V lookup: CDR1 MRHNA, CDR2 SNTAGT. V dropped 6 bases and J dropped 0; count of bases not matched to a gene: 3. The CDR3: CASSDRGPSTDTQYF. CDR3 DNA sequence: TGTGCCAGCAGCGACAGGGGGCCTAGCACAGATACGCAGTATTTT.

The gene calls are TRBV15 and TRBJ2-2; possible D gene TRBD2, 5 bases. CDR1 is LNHNV and CDR2 is YYDKDF in the germline V gene (reference sequence). The V end was cut by 0 bases, the J end by 6 bases, with 8 bases between. The CDR3 is 14 residues long. DNA for the CDR3: TGTGCCACCAGCAGAGATCGGGGTGCCGGGGAGCTGTTTTTT. Protein sequence: CATSRDRGAGELFF.